One sample yielded the 11 T cell receptor beta chains listed below, sequenced in a study of CD8+ T cells in alopecia areata. Following RNA extraction, reverse transcription yielded cDNA that acted as the sequencing template. The table came from immunoSEQ multiplex PCR; TCRdb's copy has only in-frame clones and leaves some out. Altogether 130,000 to 150,000 clones are present, about 90% being singletons, with the ten largest covering more than 13%. The starting material was CD8+ T cells sorted from blood, obtained at week 0. These receptors came from a human donor with alopecia areata.

Worth noting for this clone: The identical CDR3 is also encoded by other nucleotide sequences in the sample. The chain is built from TRBV19 and TRBJ1-1; D unresolved. V was pared by 0 bases and J by 4 bases, with 9 bases between. Germline V lookup: CDR1 LNHDA, CDR2 SQIVND (reference sequence). This CDR3 is built from 14 residues. CDR3 region: CASSIEGRGTEAFF. CDR3 in DNA: TGTGCCAGTAGTATAGAAGGGCGGGGCACTGAAGCTTTCTTT. Based on the CDR3 plus reference TRBV19 and TRBJ1-1, the full variable domain is DGGITQSPKYLFRKEGQNVTLSCEQNLNHDAMYWYRQDPGQGLRLIYYSQIVNDFQKGDIAEGYSVSREKKESFPLTVTSAQKNPTAFYLCASSIEGRGTEAFFGQGTRLTVV.

The chain is built from TRBV19 and TRBJ2-7; D perhaps matches TRBD1 (6 bases). V shed 5 bases and J shed 2 bases, with 10 bases lying between them. The V gene's germline CDR1 is LNHDA and CDR2 SQIVND (reference sequence). The CDR3 runs to 13 residues. The CDR3: CASSPGVAYEQYF. In nucleotides, the CDR3 is TGTGCCAGTAGTCCAGGGGTGGCCTACGAGCAGTACTTC.

The chain is built from TRBV11-2 and TRBJ2-1; D is unresolved. This CDR3 has 14 residues. Trimming took 4 bases from V and 6 from J, leaving 13 bases between them. In germline, CDR1 is SGHAT, CDR2 FQNNGV. The CDR3 sequence: CASSSPPIGNEQFF. For the CDR3, the DNA is TGTGCCAGCAGCTCCCCCCCCATTGGCAATGAGCAGTTCTTC.

The rearrangement links TRBV6-1 to TRBJ2-1; 10 nucleotides line up with TRBD2. This CDR3 has 13 amino acids. Germline CDR1 is MNHNS and CDR2 is SASEGT. Germline trimming cut 10 bases from V and 4 bases from J; bases unmatched to any gene: 4. CDR3 sequence (DNA): TGTGCCACTTCTAGCGGGGGATACAATGAGCAGTTCTTC. Protein product: CATSSGGYNEQFF.

This clone is medium-sized within its sample. This sequence joins TRBV5-4 and TRBJ1-3, with no clear D. V lost 4 bases, J lost 1 base, and 9 bases lay in between. Germline loops: CDR1 SGHNT, CDR2 YYREEE (reference sequence). This CDR3 has 14 amino acids. Written as DNA, the CDR3 is TGTGCCAGCAGCCCGGACCCGTCTGGAAACACCATATATTTT. It codes for CASSPDPSGNTIYF.

The CDR3 region has the DNA TGTGCCAGCAGTTTATCGTTTCAGGGGAACACTGAAGCTTTCTTT. Its translation: CASSLSFQGNTEAFF. The gene calls are TRBV27 and TRBJ1-1; maybe TRBD1 (5 bases). The V end lost 0 bases, the J end lost 1 base, and 9 bases lay between the germline ends. This CDR3 has 15 residues. Germline-derived CDR1 and CDR2 are MNHEY and SMNVEV (reference sequence).

The J gene is TRBJ2-6, the V gene TRBV27, with 10 bases aligning to TRBD1. V dropped 8 bases and J dropped 3; count of bases not matched to a gene: 16. The CDR3 length is 19 residues. The V gene's germline CDR1 is MNHEY and CDR2 SMNVEV (reference sequence). CDR3 sequence: CASASSAGQGKVGANVLTF. The CDR3 coding sequence is TGTGCCAGCGCTTCGAGTGCGGGACAGGGGAAGGTTGGGGCCAACGTCCTGACTTTC.

This chain uses TRBV9 with TRBJ2-1; 7 positions match TRBD1. V dropped 0 bases and J dropped 9; count of bases not matched to a gene: 0. The CDR3 has 12 residues. The germline gives CDR1 SGDLS, CDR2 YYNGEE. CDR3 coding DNA: TGTGCCAGCAGCGTAGGACAGGGTGAGCAGTTCTTC. This gives the protein CASSVGQGEQFF.

The genes are TRBV11-2 and TRBJ2-1, with 9 bases matching TRBD2. The CDR3 loop spans 16 amino acids. Per germline, CDR1 SGHAT and CDR2 FQNNGV. With V trimmed by 6 bases and J by 5 bases, 11 bases remained unmatched. CDR3 amino acids: CASRDAGTSLNNEQFF. The CDR3 region has the DNA TGTGCCAGCAGAGACGCCGGGACTAGCTTAAACAATGAGCAGTTCTTC.

The V gene is TRBV19, the J gene TRBJ2-6; D uncertain. V gave up 5 bases and J gave up 1 base, with 9 bases separating them. The CDR3 loop spans 15 amino acids. CDR1 LNHDA and CDR2 SQIVND come from the germline V gene (reference sequence). CDR3 sequence reads: CASSGFQSGANVLTF. The CDR3 DNA reads as TGTGCCAGTAGTGGATTCCAGTCTGGGGCCAACGTCCTGACTTTC.

V and J are TRBV5-4 and TRBJ2-7, with 7 bases aligning to TRBD2. The CDR3 contains 14 residues. The germline gives CDR1 SGHNT, CDR2 YYREEE (reference sequence). The V and J ends lost 0 bases and 3 bases, in that order; junction bases with no gene match: 3. The CDR3 loop reads CASSLEAGVYEQYF. CDR3 nucleotides: TGTGCCAGCAGCTTGGAGGCGGGGGTCTACGAGCAGTACTTC.